This is a list of T cell receptor beta chains from one sample in a study of regulatory dendritic cells for organ transplantation. Profiling relied on immunoSEQ multiplex PCR, and the TCRdb table lists in-frame clones only, not all of them. The sample consists of approximately 22,000 clones, over 75% of them appearing once. Antigens of these TCRs are unknown. The sequenced sample was naive CD4+ T cells from blood cultured with dendritic cells. These receptors originate from a human donor in good health. The conserved cysteine and the conserved F or W are not part of the CDR3 here.

TRBV9	TRBJ2-7	11	ASSVDPPGEQY
TRBV11-2	TRBJ2-1	13	ASNLPGRDRTEQF
TRBV4-1	TRBJ1-5	16	ASSQALTFGTVNQPQH
TRBV7-2	TRBJ1-5	14	ASSLELGRSNQPQH
TRBV6-5	TRBJ2-5	14	ASSSFPGPTMETQY
TRBV7-2	TRBJ1-2	13	ASSQPPAGFDGYT
TRBV19	TRBJ2-1	12	ASLAGGSYNEQF
TRBV4-3	TRBJ2-3	16	ASSQFSGQGLGTDTQY
TRBV30	TRBJ2-3	13	ARKDDFSSTDTQY
TRBV7-2	TRBJ1-3	14	ASSLDFTPSGNTIY
TRBV7-9	TRBJ2-3	16	ASSLAPHSSGRTDTQY
TRBV14	TRBJ1-4	13	ASSRQGLANEKLF
TRBV11-3	TRBJ1-5	14	ASSPLDRLGHQPQH
TRBV5-4	TRBJ2-2	13	ASSLGARNTGELF
TRBV7-3	TRBJ2-1	13	ASSLIAYGANEQF
TRBV12-5	TRBJ1-3	16	ASGLVMGQGLSGNTIY
TRBV6-5	TRBJ1-3	14	ASSYSKVRSGNTIY
TRBV28	TRBJ2-1	12	ASTPYADYNEQF
TRBV7-6	TRBJ2-3	12	ASSLTPKLNTQY
TRBV7-7	TRBJ2-3	13	ASSPGGLATDTQY
TRBV19	TRBJ1-5	13	ASSIVRTVPGPQH
TRBV25-1	TRBJ1-2	13	ASSEYGGAPIRYT
TRBV6-5	TRBJ1-2	12	ASSYSSTVGGYT
TRBV2	TRBJ2-5	12	ASRTSDGQETQY
TRBV10-2	TRBJ2-5	11	ASILTSQETQY
TRBV7-2	TRBJ2-7	15	ASSSRNLAGTPYEQY
TRBV7-2	TRBJ2-7	14	ASSLMPAGGPGEQY
TRBV7-3	TRBJ2-3	14	ASSLTGLAGADTQY
TRBV5-6	TRBJ2-7	13	ASSWGTGVSYEQY
TRBV10-3	TRBJ1-1	13	AISERNRGETEAF
TRBV11-2	TRBJ2-3	13	ASSSLAPSTDTQY
TRBV7-3	TRBJ1-6	13	ASSLVAGQNSPLH
TRBV28	TRBJ2-1	14	ASSKQRLAGNNEQF
TRBV9	TRBJ2-3	14	ASSAAVGTGTDTQY
TRBV7-3	TRBJ2-3	14	ASSLGPLGSTDTQY
TRBV30	TRBJ2-2	12	AWSEGVYTGELF
TRBV2	TRBJ1-1	11	ASWFGGNTEAF
TRBV4-2	TRBJ2-1	14	ASSQVRQGPYNEQF
TRBV27	TRBJ1-2	12	ASSLRQGNYGYT